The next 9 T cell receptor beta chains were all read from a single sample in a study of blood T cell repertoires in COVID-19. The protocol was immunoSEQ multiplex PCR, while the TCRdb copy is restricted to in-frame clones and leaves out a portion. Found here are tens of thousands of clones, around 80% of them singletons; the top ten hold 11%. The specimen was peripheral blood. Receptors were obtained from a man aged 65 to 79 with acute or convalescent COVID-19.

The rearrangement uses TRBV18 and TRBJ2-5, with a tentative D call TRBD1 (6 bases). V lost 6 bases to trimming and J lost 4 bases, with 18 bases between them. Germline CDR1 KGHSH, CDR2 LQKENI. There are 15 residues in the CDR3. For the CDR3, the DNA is TGTGCCAGCTCGGCACCGCTTCCAGGGGTAGAGACCCAGTACTTC. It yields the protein CASSAPLPGVETQYF. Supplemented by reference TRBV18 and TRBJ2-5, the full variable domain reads NAGVMQNPRHLVRRRGQEARLRCSPMKGHSHVYWYRQLPEEGLKFMVYLQKENIIDESGMPKERFSAEFPKEGPSILRIQQVVRGDSAAYFCASSAPLPGVETQYFGPGTRLLVL.

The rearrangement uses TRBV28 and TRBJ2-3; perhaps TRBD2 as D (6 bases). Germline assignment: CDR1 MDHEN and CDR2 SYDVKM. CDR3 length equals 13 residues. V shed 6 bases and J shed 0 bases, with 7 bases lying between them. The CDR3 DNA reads TGTGCCAGCAGGGGGGGAAGCACAGATACGCAGTATTTT. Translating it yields CASRGGSTDTQYF.

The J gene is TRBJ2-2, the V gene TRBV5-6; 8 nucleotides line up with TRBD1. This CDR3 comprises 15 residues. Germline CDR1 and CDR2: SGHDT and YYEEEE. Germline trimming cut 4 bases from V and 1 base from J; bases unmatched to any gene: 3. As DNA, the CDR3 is TGTGCCAGCAGCATCGACAGGGGGAACACCGGGGAGCTGTTTTTT. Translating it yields CASSIDRGNTGELFF.

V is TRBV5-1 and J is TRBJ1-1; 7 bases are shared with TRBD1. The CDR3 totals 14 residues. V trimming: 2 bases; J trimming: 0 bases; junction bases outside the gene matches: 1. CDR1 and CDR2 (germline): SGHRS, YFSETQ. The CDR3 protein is CASSLGGVNTEAFF. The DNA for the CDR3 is TGCGCCAGCAGCTTAGGGGGCGTGAACACTGAAGCTTTCTTT.

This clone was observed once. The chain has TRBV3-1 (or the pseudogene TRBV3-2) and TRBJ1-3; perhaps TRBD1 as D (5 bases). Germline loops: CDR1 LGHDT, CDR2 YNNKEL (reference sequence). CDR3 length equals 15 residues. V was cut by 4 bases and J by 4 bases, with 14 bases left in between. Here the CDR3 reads CASSRNGGDGNTIYF. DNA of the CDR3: TGTGCCAGCAGCCGCAACGGGGGAGACGGAAACACCATATATTTT.

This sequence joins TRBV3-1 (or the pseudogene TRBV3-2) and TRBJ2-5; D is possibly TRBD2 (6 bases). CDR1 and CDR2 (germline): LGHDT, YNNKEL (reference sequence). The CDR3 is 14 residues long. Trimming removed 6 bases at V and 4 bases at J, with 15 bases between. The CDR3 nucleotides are TGTGCCAGCAGTTACCCGGGGGTAGGAGAGACCCAGTACTTC. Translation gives CASSYPGVGETQYF.

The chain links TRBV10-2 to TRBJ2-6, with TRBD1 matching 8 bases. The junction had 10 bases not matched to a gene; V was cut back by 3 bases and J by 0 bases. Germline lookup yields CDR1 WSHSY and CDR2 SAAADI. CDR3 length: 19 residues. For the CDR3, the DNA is TGCGCCAGCAGTGACCCCCCCGGGACAGGCAACTCTGGGGCCAACGTCCTGACTTTC. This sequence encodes CASSDPPGTGNSGANVLTF.

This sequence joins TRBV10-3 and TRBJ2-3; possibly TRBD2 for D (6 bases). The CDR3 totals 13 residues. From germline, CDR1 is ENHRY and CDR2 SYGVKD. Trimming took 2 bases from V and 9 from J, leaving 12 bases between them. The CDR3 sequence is CAISELLGGTQYF. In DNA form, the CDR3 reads TGTGCCATCAGTGAGCTGCTAGGAGGGACGCAGTATTTT.

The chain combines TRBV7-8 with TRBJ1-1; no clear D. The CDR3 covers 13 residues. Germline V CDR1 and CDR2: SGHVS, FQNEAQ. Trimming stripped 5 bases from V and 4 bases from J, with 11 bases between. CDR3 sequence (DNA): TGTGCCAGCAGCAAACGGGAGCGCACTGAAGCTTTCTTT. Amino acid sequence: CASSKRERTEAFF.